This entry lists 10 T cell receptor beta chains sequenced from one sample in a study of CD8+CD57+ T cells in acquired aplastic anemia. It was genomic DNA that served as the template for profiling TCR beta VDJ and CDR3. MiXCR, applied by TCRdb to the reads, yields one record per CDR3 protein. The table records a few hundred thousand distinct CDR3 sequences, under 40% of them present only once. Before being chosen for sequencing, patients had shown CD8+CD57+ cell expansion by flow cytometry. Input material: sorted CD4+, CD8+, or CD8+CD57+ T cells (not recorded which) from PBMCs. The source of these receptors is a human donor with aplastic anemia.

In its sample, this clonotype was seen many times. The chain combines TRBV6-5 with TRBJ1-2; D remains unclear. V was cut by 0 bases and J by 0 bases, with 5 bases left in between. CDR3 length: 14 amino acids. Looked up from germline, CDR1 is MNHEY and CDR2 is SVGAGI. As DNA, the CDR3 is TGTGCCAGCAGTTACTCGACGTCTAACTATGGCTACACCTTC. The encoded protein is CASSYSTSNYGYTF.

The rearrangement uses TRBV20-1 and TRBJ2-7; D unresolved. Germline CDR1 DFQATT, CDR2 SNEGSKA (reference sequence). Between the trimmed V and J ends, which lost 6 bases and 1 base, there was a span of 10 bases. This CDR3 comprises 12 residues. In DNA form, the CDR3 reads TGCAGTGCAGGACGGAATTCCTACGAGCAGTACTTC. It is translated as CSAGRNSYEQYF.

In this sample, this clonotype turned up many times. The chain employs TRBV7-3 and TRBJ1-6; a possible D gene is TRBD1 (5 bases). The germline gives CDR1 SGHTA, CDR2 FQGTGA. There are 19 residues in the CDR3. With 0 bases removed from V and 0 bases from J, the gap between germline ends came to 15 bases. The CDR3: CASSLTNRNSFSYNSPLHF. In DNA, the CDR3 is TGTGCCAGCAGCTTAACGAACAGGAACAGCTTCTCCTATAATTCACCCCTCCACTTT.

In its sample, this clonotype was seen a few times. V and J are TRBV4-1 and TRBJ1-1, with 7 nucleotides matching TRBD1. The J segment lost 1 base and the V segment lost 2 bases, leaving 7 bases of the junction unmatched. The CDR3 runs to 16 residues. Germline V lookup: CDR1 MGHRA, CDR2 YSYEKL. This CDR3 is CASSQPDRAWNTEAFF. The CDR3 DNA reads TGCGCCAGCAGCCAACCTGACAGGGCTTGGAACACTGAAGCTTTCTTT.

This clonotype was recorded many times. This chain links TRBV25-1 with TRBJ1-5; D gene unclear. The V gene's germline CDR1 is MGHDK and CDR2 SYGVNS. The V and J ends lost 4 bases and 3 bases respectively, with 13 bases between them. The CDR3 runs 15 residues. This chain's CDR3 is CASSVSGGINQPQHF. The DNA of the CDR3 is TGTGCCAGCAGTGTTTCGGGAGGGATCAATCAGCCCCAGCATTTT.

The rearrangement links TRBV12-5 to TRBJ2-5; 13 nucleotides align to TRBD2. Per the germline V gene, CDR1 is LGHNT and CDR2 is FRNRAP. Trimming removed 6 bases from V and 7 bases from J; junction bases left unmatched: 8. The CDR3 is 15 amino acids. CDR3 nucleotides: TGTGCTAGTGGCTTAGGACTAGCGGGGGTGGGGACCCAGTACTTC. Translation gives CASGLGLAGVGTQYF. Combining the CDR3 with reference TRBV12-5 and TRBJ2-5 gives the whole variable domain DARVTQTPRHKVTEMGQEVTMRCQPILGHNTVFWYRQTMMQGLELLAYFRNRAPLDDSGMPKDRFSAEMPDATLATLKIQPSEPRDSAVYFCASGLGLAGVGTQYFGPGTRLLVL.

The CDR3 bases are TGTGCCCACGGACGGGGTAATAATTCACCCCTCCACTTT. Translation: CAHGRGNNSPLHF. The J gene is TRBJ1-6, the V gene TRBV10-3, with D uncertain. This CDR3 contains 13 residues. Germline values: CDR1 ENHRY, CDR2 SYGVKD. Deletions cut 11 bases from V and 5 bases from J, with 13 bases between.

The chain links TRBV12-5 to TRBJ1-1; D ambiguous. CDR1 and CDR2 (germline): LGHNT, FRNRAP. The CDR3 runs 16 residues. Trimming left V 3 bases short and J 4 bases short, with 18 bases between. The CDR3 bases are TGTGCTAGTGGTTTTAACCCCGACGTCCGAGGCACTGAAGCTTTCTTT. This sequence encodes CASGFNPDVRGTEAFF.

This clonotype came up a few times. The V and J genes are TRBV19 and TRBJ2-3; 14 bases map to TRBD2. J gave up 1 base and V 7 bases, and 1 base lay outside the gene matches. The CDR3 covers 15 residues. Germline CDR1 is LNHDA and CDR2 is SQIVND (reference sequence). The CDR3, as DNA: TGTGCCAGTAAGGGACTAGCGGGAGGCACAGATACGCAGTATTTT. Amino acid sequence: CASKGLAGGTDTQYF.

For this clonotype: This may stem from a read error, because a much larger clone lies one nucleotide away. The rearrangement links TRBV19 to TRBJ1-5, with TRBD1 matching over 8 bases. This CDR3 is 16 amino acids long. Germline V gene lookup returns CDR1 LNHDA and CDR2 SQIVND (reference sequence). CDR3 coding DNA: TGTGCCAGTAGTATAGATTCCAGGGGGCCCAATCAGTCCCAGCATTTT. Translation: CASSIDSRGPNQSQHF. Using reference TRBV19 and TRBJ1-5 for the parts outside the CDR3, the full variable domain is DGGITQSPKYLFRKEGQNVTLSCEQNLNHDAMYWYRQDPGQGLRLIYYSQIVNDFQKGDIAEGYSVSREKKESFPLTVTSAQKNPTAFYLCASSIDSRGPNQSQHFGDGTRLSIL.